These 31 T cell receptor beta chains were all obtained from the same sample, sequenced in a study of blood T cell repertoires in COVID-19. Measured with immunoSEQ multiplex PCR; TCRdb has only the in-frame clones, and not every one. Of some 90,000 clones in the sample, nearly 90% were seen once. Sequencing was carried out using peripheral blood. Every receptor here comes from a woman older than 75 with active COVID-19.

The genes are TRBV6-2 or TRBV6-3 and TRBJ2-3; 13 bases align to TRBD2. After removal of 4 bases from V and 1 base from J, the junction contained 8 bases not matched to a gene. Germline assignment: CDR1 MNHEY and CDR2 SVGEGT. The CDR3 spans 18 residues. DNA for the CDR3: TGTGCCAGCAGTTCCCCGGGGACTAGCGGGGCAGGCACAGATACGCAGTATTTT. Its translation: CASSSPGTSGAGTDTQYF.

This clone was counted between two and nine times. The rearrangement joins TRBV4-3 to TRBJ2-3; D possibly corresponds to TRBD1 (5 bases). The CDR3 spans 15 residues. The V gene's germline CDR1 is LGHNA and CDR2 YSLEER. Trimming took off 3 bases at V and 0 bases at J, with 10 bases between the two ends. CDR3 amino acids: CASSHTGLSTDTQYF. DNA of the CDR3: TGCGCCAGCAGCCACACAGGCCTTAGCACAGATACGCAGTATTTT.

The chain joins TRBV15 to TRBJ2-1, with 8 nucleotides matching TRBD2. Germline V gives CDR1 LNHNV, CDR2 YYDKDF (reference sequence). V was clipped by 2 bases and J by 8 bases; unmatched bases: 11. The CDR3 runs to 16 residues. The CDR3: CATSRTTRTSSDEQFF. CDR3 nucleotide sequence: TGTGCCACCAGCAGAACTACTCGGACTAGCTCAGATGAGCAGTTCTTC.

The chain joins TRBV6-2 or TRBV6-3 to TRBJ1-1, with TRBD1 matching over 7 bases. The CDR3 length is 17 residues. The V and J ends lost 0 bases and 3 bases, in that order; junction bases with no gene match: 10. Germline values: CDR1 MNHEY, CDR2 SVGEGT. The CDR3 loop reads CASSYSGGRFVHTEAFF. The CDR3 region has the DNA TGTGCCAGCAGTTACTCAGGGGGCAGGTTTGTTCACACTGAAGCTTTCTTT.

The chain recombines TRBV7-2 with TRBJ1-2; no firm D call. CDR3 length equals 15 residues. Germline assignment: CDR1 SGHTA and CDR2 FQGNSA. V lost 4 bases and J lost 2, with 14 bases in between. The CDR3, as DNA: TGTGCCAGCAGCTCTTCGGGAACAGCAAACTATGGCTACACCTTC. It translates to CASSSSGTANYGYTF.

The CDR3 loop reads CASSPHIAGGPIIQYF. CDR3 DNA: TGTGCCAGCAGCCCCCATATAGCGGGAGGGCCGATCATTCAGTACTTC. V gene TRBV28 combines with J gene TRBJ2-4, with 11 bases aligning to TRBD2. This CDR3 region has 16 residues. Trimming took 6 bases from V and 9 from J; bases not matched to a gene: 13. Germline CDR1 and CDR2: MDHEN and SYDVKM.

This clone turned up a few times. The chain uses TRBV4-2 and TRBJ2-7, with 7 bases fitting TRBD2. The length of the CDR3 is 16 residues. Trimming at V came to 4 bases and at J to 6 bases, leaving 15 bases not matched to a gene. Germline V gene sequence: CDR1 LGHNA, CDR2 YNFKEQ. The CDR3 nucleotides are TGTGCCAGCAGCCCTAAGGGGTCCTCGGGGGGTCTCGAGCAGTACTTC. Protein: CASSPKGSSGGLEQYF.

This clone was seen once. The chain links TRBV7-8 to TRBJ1-1; TRBD1 matches 8 bases. Germline CDR1 SGHVS, CDR2 FQNEAQ. The length of the CDR3 is 16 residues. The ends lost 4 bases at V and 5 bases at J; junction bases unmatched: 12. The CDR3 DNA reads TGTGCCAGCAGCTCGCTCGGGCAGACAGGGGAGACTGAAGCTTTCTTT. Protein: CASSSLGQTGETEAFF. Filled out from reference TRBV7-8 and TRBJ1-1, the complete variable domain reads GAGVSQSPRYKVAKRGQDVALRCDPISGHVSLFWYQQALGQGPEFLTYFQNEAQLDKSGLPSDRFFAERPEGSVSTLKIQRTQQEDSAVYLCASSSLGQTGETEAFFGQGTRLTVV.

The chain couples TRBV5-1 to TRBJ2-7; 15 bases are shared with TRBD2. The CDR3 is 15 amino acids. Per germline, CDR1 SGHRS and CDR2 YFSETQ. V gave up 4 bases and J gave up 3 bases; unmatched junction bases: 2. The CDR3 region is CASSMGLAGGYEQYF. The CDR3, as DNA: TGCGCCAGCAGCATGGGACTAGCGGGAGGCTACGAGCAGTACTTC.

The chain couples TRBV16 to TRBJ2-1, with 7 bases identical to TRBD1. The CDR3 runs to 13 residues. The V gene end was trimmed by 6 bases and the J gene end by 8 bases; junction bases not matched to a gene: 7. The germline V gene has CDR1 KGHSY and CDR2 FQNENV. CDR3 in DNA: TGTGCCAGCAGTCAAACAGGGGACGATGAGCAGTTCTTC. Translating it yields CASSQTGDDEQFF.

This sequence joins TRBV6-5 and TRBJ1-5, with D tentatively TRBD1 (5 bases). Per the germline V gene, CDR1 is MNHEY and CDR2 is SVGAGI. The CDR3 contains 15 residues. Trimming left V 3 bases short and J 1 base short, with 10 bases between. This CDR3 is CASSYQGASNQPQHF. Here the CDR3 DNA reads TGTGCCAGCAGTTATCAGGGCGCCAGCAATCAGCCCCAGCATTTT.

The chain combines TRBV7-2 with TRBJ1-2; unclear D gene. This CDR3 is built from 15 residues. V was shortened by 4 bases and J by 4 bases, with 16 bases between the two germline ends. In germline, CDR1 is SGHTA, CDR2 FQGNSA. For the CDR3, the DNA is TGTGCCAGCAGCTCACACCGGGTTATGATCTATGGCTACACCTTC. Amino acids: CASSSHRVMIYGYTF.

This chain uses TRBV7-9 with TRBJ2-1; 10 nucleotides match TRBD2. V gave up 2 bases and J gave up 4 bases; unmatched junction bases: 8. The germline gives CDR1 SEHNR, CDR2 FQNEAQ (reference sequence). The length of the CDR3 is 17 residues. This CDR3 is CASSLLGAGGPYNEQFF. Here the CDR3 DNA reads TGTGCCAGCAGCTTATTAGGAGCGGGAGGGCCATACAATGAGCAGTTCTTC.

CDR3 protein: CASSYRGRQETQYF. CDR3 DNA sequence: TGTGCCAGCAGTTACCGCGGGAGGCAAGAGACCCAGTACTTC. The genes are TRBV6-2 or TRBV6-3 and TRBJ2-5; 8 bases agree with TRBD2. Germline V gene lookup returns CDR1 MNHEY and CDR2 SVGEGT. CDR3 length: 14 residues. Unmatched junction bases numbered 1, after V lost 2 bases and J lost 2 bases.

The J gene is TRBJ1-2, the V gene TRBV5-6; D perhaps matches TRBD1 (6 bases). Germline lookup yields CDR1 SGHDT and CDR2 YYEEEE. V was trimmed by 4 bases and J by 8 bases, leaving 15 bases between them. There are 13 residues in the CDR3. Written as DNA, the CDR3 is TGTGCCAGCAGCCTTGGACAGCATCGAGGCTACACCTTC. It codes for CASSLGQHRGYTF.

V and J are TRBV30 and TRBJ1-2; D not certain. Trimming left V 5 bases short and J 3 bases short, with 25 bases between. The germline V gene has CDR1 GTSNPN and CDR2 SVGIG (reference sequence). The CDR3 extends over 17 amino acids. The CDR3 sequence: CAWAGWEAALSDYGYTF. The CDR3 nucleotides are TGTGCCTGGGCTGGCTGGGAGGCCGCACTCTCGGACTATGGCTACACCTTC.

This chain connects TRBV7-8 to TRBJ2-1, with 8 bases aligning to TRBD2. Germline values: CDR1 SGHVS, CDR2 FQNEAQ. The trim removed 2 bases at V and 9 bases at J, leaving 12 bases unmatched. This CDR3 is built from 16 residues. The chain's CDR3 is CASSLRGTRTSLEQFF. Written as DNA, the CDR3 is TGTGCCAGCAGCTTAAGGGGGACTAGGACGTCGCTTGAGCAGTTCTTC.

This clone was detected once. This rearrangement joins TRBV18 to TRBJ2-2; 7 bases are a match to TRBD1. From germline, CDR1 is KGHSH and CDR2 LQKENI. V shed 4 bases, J shed 3 bases, and the junction held 2 bases outside the gene matches. CDR3 length equals 14 residues. The CDR3 sequence is CASSRGTDTGELFF. CDR3 nucleotides: TGTGCCAGCTCACGAGGGACAGACACCGGGGAGCTGTTTTTT.

The chain joins TRBV4-1 to TRBJ2-3, with 10 nucleotides matching TRBD2. CDR3 size: 17 residues. Per the germline V gene, CDR1 is MGHRA and CDR2 is YSYEKL. With 1 base clipped from V and 1 base from J, the junction kept 5 bases outside the gene matches. CDR3 sequence reads: CASSQALGTSGTDTQYF. CDR3 sequence (DNA): TGCGCCAGCAGCCAAGCCCTCGGGACTAGCGGCACAGATACGCAGTATTTT.

This clone has a single count. This chain uses TRBV18 with TRBJ1-2, with TRBD1 as a possible D gene (5 bases). In germline, CDR1 is KGHSH, CDR2 LQKENI. This CDR3 region has 13 residues. The V end lost 3 bases, the J end lost 5 bases, and 10 bases lay between the germline ends. The CDR3 DNA follows: TGTGCCAGCTCACCGGCGACAGAGTATGGCTACACCTTC. Translated: CASSPATEYGYTF.

This chain connects TRBV6-6 to TRBJ2-1; D unresolved. Germline assignment: CDR1 MNHNY and CDR2 SVGAGI (reference sequence). V lost 6 bases to trimming and J lost 8 bases, with 20 bases between them. The CDR3 runs to 15 residues. CDR3 nucleotides: TGTGCCAGCAGCGTCCTTGGCGGAGCAAAGGATGAGCAGTTCTTC. It yields the protein CASSVLGGAKDEQFF.

For the CDR3, the DNA is TGTGCCAGCAGCTTACGACAGCACACTGAAGCTTTCTTT. It encodes CASSLRQHTEAFF. The chain uses TRBV7-3 and TRBJ1-1, with a weak D call TRBD1 (5 bases). There are 13 residues in the CDR3. Germline CDR1 reads SGHTA; CDR2 reads FQGTGA. The V end was cut by 2 bases, the J end by 3 bases, with 7 bases between.

This clone was found a few times. This chain connects TRBV28 to TRBJ1-6; weak D call: TRBD1 (6 bases). Trimming left V 2 bases short and J 7 bases short, with 9 bases between. There are 14 residues in the CDR3. Germline loops: CDR1 MDHEN, CDR2 SYDVKM. CDR3 amino acids: CASSLIRGNSPLHF. The CDR3, as DNA: TGTGCCAGCAGTTTAATCAGGGGCAATTCACCCCTCCACTTT.

The chain uses TRBV30 and TRBJ2-7; possible D gene TRBD2, 6 bases. CDR3 length equals 13 residues. The germline V gene encodes CDR1 GTSNPN and CDR2 SVGIG (reference sequence). V was trimmed by 7 bases and J by 2 bases, leaving 15 bases between them. The CDR3 DNA is TGTGCCTACTCGACGGGGACTCCCTACGAGCAGTACTTC. Translating it yields CAYSTGTPYEQYF. The complete variable domain, with remaining parts taken from reference TRBV30 and TRBJ2-7, reads SQTIHQWPATLVQPVGSPLSLECTVEGTSNPNLYWYRQAAGRGLQLLFYSVGIGQISSEVPQNLSASRPQDRQFILSSKKLLLSDSGFYLCAYSTGTPYEQYFGPGTRLTVT.

This rearrangement joins TRBV7-9 to TRBJ2-5; 7 bases line up with TRBD1. The CDR3 consists of 13 residues. In germline, CDR1 is SEHNR, CDR2 FQNEAQ (reference sequence). V gave up 6 bases and J gave up 4 bases; unmatched junction bases: 5. CDR3 coding DNA: TGTGCCAGCAGGCAGGGGGATCGAGAGACCCAGTACTTC. Translated, it gives CASRQGDRETQYF.

The J gene is TRBJ1-2, the V gene TRBV2; maybe TRBD1 (5 bases). The germline CDR1 and CDR2 sequences are SNHLY and FYNNEI. The CDR3 sequence is 14 residues long. The V and J ends lost 2 bases and 8 bases respectively, with 15 bases between them. The CDR3 DNA follows: TGTGCCAGCAGTGAACTGGGCACCGGGGGGGGCTACACCTTC. This sequence encodes CASSELGTGGGYTF.

The V and J genes are TRBV19 and TRBJ2-2; 14 positions match TRBD2. Per the germline V gene, CDR1 is LNHDA and CDR2 is SQIVND (reference sequence). This CDR3 spans 17 amino acids. After removal of 7 bases from V and 4 bases from J, the junction contained 8 bases not matched to a gene. The CDR3 spells CASTSTSGRAGTGELFF. CDR3 DNA sequence: TGTGCCAGTACCTCGACTAGCGGGAGGGCCGGCACCGGGGAGCTGTTTTTT. The full variable domain, with the rest looked up from reference TRBV19 and TRBJ2-2, is DGGITQSPKYLFRKEGQNVTLSCEQNLNHDAMYWYRQDPGQGLRLIYYSQIVNDFQKGDIAEGYSVSREKKESFPLTVTSAQKNPTAFYLCASTSTSGRAGTGELFFGEGSRLTVL.

The V and J genes are TRBV28 and TRBJ1-1; D ambiguous. Germline values: CDR1 MDHEN, CDR2 SYDVKM. The CDR3 spans 14 residues. Trimming removed 2 bases at V and 1 base at J, with 8 bases between. DNA of the CDR3: TGTGCCAGCAGTTTACTACAGAAGAACACTGAAGCTTTCTTT. It specifies CASSLLQKNTEAFF.

This chain links TRBV29-1 with TRBJ2-7, with D perhaps matching TRBD2 (5 bases). The CDR3 is made up of 14 amino acids. V shed 7 bases and J shed 5 bases, with 21 bases lying between them. Per germline, CDR1 SQVTM and CDR2 ANQGSEA. The CDR3 here is CSAEVRGSIDEQYF. The DNA for the CDR3 is TGCAGCGCCGAAGTGAGAGGGTCTATCGACGAGCAGTACTTC.

Only one count was recorded for this clone. V usage is TRBV9 and J usage is TRBJ2-2; D is unresolved. Per germline, CDR1 SGDLS and CDR2 YYNGEE. The germline V and J ends were trimmed by 3 bases and 7 bases, with 7 bases remaining between them. The CDR3 runs to 12 residues. For the CDR3, the DNA is TGTGCCAGCAGCGCAGAGGTCGGGGAGCTGTTTTTT. Translating it yields CASSAEVGELFF.

The chain has TRBV7-2 and TRBJ2-3; D gene uncertain. The CDR3 runs 12 residues. Germline V gene sequence: CDR1 SGHTA, CDR2 FQGNSA. V was pared by 3 bases and J by 4 bases, with 5 bases between. CDR3 sequence (DNA): TGTGCCAGCAGCTTTAGTGCAGATACGCAGTATTTT. Amino acid sequence: CASSFSADTQYF.